The entry below describes one T cell receptor (beta chain). Its antigen is not identified. Each CDR3 protein gets one entry after TCRdb re-called the 5' RACE reads with MiXCR. This sample has about 92,000 distinct CDR3 sequences, with about 12% found just once. These data come from a study of spatial heterogeneity in lung cancer. Study-wide context: The study consistently detected more beta-chain than alpha-chain sequences.

Time point reported: sample taken at primary tumor resection. From tumor, nontumor lung or frozen PBMC, whole RNA was taken unsorted for sequencing. Patients with untreated early-stage non-small cell lung cancer, numbering around 72, were the donors. Findings and caveats of the study: Blood carried ubiquitous expanded tumor TCRs more at resection than follow-up.

The receptor was isolated from a male donor with early-stage non-small cell lung cancer. The specimen was PBMCs, collected at surgery.

Here the CDR3 reads CASSLRARRLTGLEIPFSTDTQYF. The CDR3 DNA follows: TGTGCCAGCAGCCTTCGAGCCCGCCGGTTAACGGGACTAGAAATTCCGTTTAGCACAGATACGCAGTATTTT. This chain connects TRBV7-3 to TRBJ2-3; TRBD2 aligns across 8 bases. Losses at the gene ends were 5 bases for V and 0 bases for J; bases not matched to a gene: 31. Germline loops: CDR1 SGHTA, CDR2 FQGTGA. The CDR3 totals 24 residues.